This T cell receptor beta chain was retrieved from a study of cytomegalovirus exposure and HLA in healthy donors. PCR involved 60 Vbeta and 13 Jbeta primers. Using immunoSEQ multiplex PCR, the repertoire was profiled, and TCRdb retains in-frame clones only, with some absent. The table includes some 120,000 clones, around 8.5% detected once. Germline CDR1 ENHRY, CDR2 SYGVKD. There are 15 residues in the CDR3. V was pared by 6 bases and J by 3 bases, with 6 bases of the junction left unmatched. The rearrangement joins TRBV10-3 to TRBJ2-3; 10 nucleotides match TRBD1. The sequenced sample consisted of PBMCs. The source is a man aged 35 to 55 in good health and CMV-seronegative. The CDR3 region is CAISDPGQGTDTQYF. Here the CDR3 DNA reads TGTGCCATCAGCGATCCGGGACAGGGGACAGATACGCAGTATTTT.